What follows is one T cell receptor (beta chain) and its context. Its cognate antigen is unknown. CDR3 size: 16 residues. Germline V gene lookup returns CDR1 KGHDR and CDR2 SFDVKD. Trimming took 2 bases from V and 1 from J; bases not matched to a gene: 6. Documented treatment: 10-day PBMC culture with coronavirus spike peptide pools or control peptides (ViraFEST assay). The data were taken from a study of vaccination and CD4 T cells after COVID-19. In the study overall: Samples after vaccination came a median around 70 days past dose two, ranging 14 to 241. The authors gave control cultures a CEFX pool, an HIV-1 Nef pool, or no peptide.

The study sequenced cultured CD4+ T cell DNA using the Oncomine TCR Beta short-read assay. Cultured CD4+ T cells yielded the extracted genomic DNA. TCRdb re-derived calls from the PCR reads in MiXCR, one entry per CDR3 protein. The sample includes over 25,000 distinct CDR3 sequences, around 64% of them seen just once. Specimen: CD4+ T cells from blood, cultured in vitro, collected after SARS-CoV-2 vaccination. The origin of this receptor is a human donor who received a COVID-19 vaccine. The rearrangement uses TRBV24-1 and TRBJ1-1, with 7 bases that match TRBD1. The CDR3 DNA reads TGTGCCACCAGTGATTCACCTCGGACAGGGAACACTGAAGCTTTCTTT. The encoded protein is CATSDSPRTGNTEAFF.